These T cell receptor beta chains were read from a single sample in a study of vaccination effects on CD4 cells after COVID-19. Antigen specificity for these receptors is unknown. The method was immunoSEQ multiplex PCR; TCRdb's version includes in-frame clones alone and lacks a portion of them. The table records about 79,000 clones, approximately 81% of them present only once. The source material was CD4+ T cells from PBMCs cultured with HCoV-229E spike peptides, sampled before COVID-19 vaccination. Receptors were obtained from a human donor who received a COVID-19 vaccine. CDR3s include the opening cysteine and the closing phenylalanine or tryptophan. D genes are given only for firm matches. Only part of the rows carry a size: once, few, many, or a class if the clone is expanded.

v_gene: TRBV5-1; abundance: .; j_gene: TRBJ1-4; d_gene: .; CDR3nt: TGCGCCAGCAGCTTGGCCGCGGGTGCCAATGAAAAACTGTTTTTT; CDR3aa: CASSLAAGANEKLFF
v_gene: TRBV15; abundance: .; j_gene: TRBJ2-6; d_gene: .; CDR3nt: TGTGCCACCAGCAGAAGGGGGTCTGGGGCCAACGTCCTGACTTTC; CDR3aa: CATSRRGSGANVLTF
v_gene: TRBV5-1; abundance: .; j_gene: TRBJ1-4; d_gene: .; CDR3nt: TGCGCCAGCAGCTTGGGGTCGGGAGCGGATCCGGAAAAACTGTTTTTT; CDR3aa: CASSLGSGADPEKLFF
v_gene: TRBV6-6; abundance: .; j_gene: TRBJ2-3; d_gene: .; CDR3nt: TGTGCCAGCAGTCGCCAGAAGGCGGATACGCAGTATTTT; CDR3aa: CASSRQKADTQYF
v_gene: TRBV15; abundance: few; j_gene: TRBJ1-4; d_gene: .; CDR3nt: TGTGCCACCAGCCCGAGGGGGGCTAATGAAAAACTGTTTTTT; CDR3aa: CATSPRGANEKLFF
v_gene: TRBV18; abundance: .; j_gene: TRBJ1-2; d_gene: .; CDR3nt: TGTGCCAGCTCACCCTCGGCTGATGGCTACACCTTC; CDR3aa: CASSPSADGYTF
v_gene: TRBV6-4; abundance: .; j_gene: TRBJ2-1; d_gene: .; CDR3nt: TGTGCCAGCAGCCGACAGGGCCGGGGGGGTGAGCAGTTCTTC; CDR3aa: CASSRQGRGGEQFF
v_gene: TRBV28; abundance: .; j_gene: TRBJ1-5; d_gene: .; CDR3nt: TGTGCCAGCAGTTTTCTGGGTCAGCCCCAGCATTTT; CDR3aa: CASSFLGQPQHF
v_gene: TRBV3-1/TRBV3-2; abundance: few; j_gene: TRBJ1-6; d_gene: .; CDR3nt: TGTGCCGTACAGGGCGCAACGAATAATTCACCCCTCCACTTT; CDR3aa: CAVQGATNNSPLHF
v_gene: TRBV10-3; abundance: .; j_gene: TRBJ2-5; d_gene: .; CDR3nt: TGTGCCATCAGTGGGGGAGAGACCCAGTACTTC; CDR3aa: CAISGGETQYF
v_gene: TRBV18; abundance: .; j_gene: TRBJ2-5; d_gene: .; CDR3nt: TGTGCCAGCCGCCCAGTTGGAGGGCAAGAGACCCAGTACTTC; CDR3aa: CASRPVGGQETQYF
v_gene: TRBV12-3/TRBV12-4; abundance: .; j_gene: TRBJ2-3; d_gene: .; CDR3nt: TGTGCCAGCAGTTTAGACAGCACAGATACGCAGTATTTT; CDR3aa: CASSLDSTDTQYF
v_gene: TRBV5-4; abundance: .; j_gene: TRBJ2-3; d_gene: .; CDR3nt: TGTGCCAGCACCATAGCAGCCCTTAGCACAGATACGCAGTATTTT; CDR3aa: CASTIAALSTDTQYF
v_gene: TRBV5-1; abundance: .; j_gene: TRBJ1-2; d_gene: TRBD1; CDR3nt: TGCGCCAGCAGGAGACAGGGGGGGGAAGCTAACTATGGCTACACCTTC; CDR3aa: CASRRQGGEANYGYTF
v_gene: TRBV12-5; abundance: .; j_gene: TRBJ1-1; d_gene: .; CDR3nt: TGTGCTAGTGGTTTGAGGGCAGAAACTGAAGCTTTCTTT; CDR3aa: CASGLRAETEAFF
v_gene: TRBV11-3; abundance: .; j_gene: TRBJ2-5; d_gene: TRBD2; CDR3nt: TGTGCCAGCAGCAAAGGACTAGCGGGGGCTTACCAAGAGACCCAGTACTTC; CDR3aa: CASSKGLAGAYQETQYF
v_gene: TRBV5-5; abundance: .; j_gene: TRBJ2-5; d_gene: .; CDR3nt: TGTGCCAGCAGCTTTACGCCCAGGACGACCCAAGAGACCCAGTACTTC; CDR3aa: CASSFTPRTTQETQYF
v_gene: TRBV5-4; abundance: .; j_gene: TRBJ2-3; d_gene: TRBD2; CDR3nt: TGTGCCAGCAGCCGGGGACTAGCGGGGGGGCTGGGCACAGATACGCAGTATTTT; CDR3aa: CASSRGLAGGLGTDTQYF
v_gene: TRBV29-1; abundance: .; j_gene: TRBJ2-3; d_gene: TRBD2; CDR3nt: TGCAGCGTCTGGACTAGCGGAAGAACAGATACGCAGTATTTT; CDR3aa: CSVWTSGRTDTQYF
v_gene: TRBV5-1; abundance: .; j_gene: TRBJ2-3; d_gene: .; CDR3nt: TGCGCCAGCAGCTTTAGTGGCCCTGGTAGCACAGATACGCAGTATTTT; CDR3aa: CASSFSGPGSTDTQYF
v_gene: TRBV7-2; abundance: few; j_gene: TRBJ2-5; d_gene: .; CDR3nt: TGTGCCAGCAGCTTACGGGACTGGGAGACCCAGTACTTC; CDR3aa: CASSLRDWETQYF
v_gene: TRBV11-1; abundance: .; j_gene: TRBJ1-1; d_gene: .; CDR3nt: TGTGCCAGCAGCCTAGAGGGACAGAACACTGAAGCTTTCTTT; CDR3aa: CASSLEGQNTEAFF
v_gene: TRBV18; abundance: .; j_gene: TRBJ2-5; d_gene: .; CDR3nt: TGTGCCAGCTCACCATCCGGGACGGTTGACGGGGAGACCCAGTACTTC; CDR3aa: CASSPSGTVDGETQYF
v_gene: TRBV5-6; abundance: .; j_gene: TRBJ1-2; d_gene: .; CDR3nt: TGTGCCAGCAGCTTGGCGGACTATGGCTACACCTTC; CDR3aa: CASSLADYGYTF
v_gene: TRBV7-9; abundance: few; j_gene: TRBJ2-3; d_gene: .; CDR3nt: TGTGCCAGCAGCTTAGTAGGCACAGATACGCAGTATTTT; CDR3aa: CASSLVGTDTQYF
v_gene: TRBV9; abundance: .; j_gene: TRBJ1-3; d_gene: .; CDR3nt: TGTGCCAGCAGCGTATTACCGGGGGGGCCGGGAAACACCATATATTTT; CDR3aa: CASSVLPGGPGNTIYF
v_gene: TRBV3-1/TRBV3-2; abundance: .; j_gene: TRBJ2-4; d_gene: TRBD2; CDR3nt: TGTGCCAGCAGCCCGCTAGCGGGAAACATTCAGTACTTC; CDR3aa: CASSPLAGNIQYF
v_gene: TRBV10-3; abundance: .; j_gene: TRBJ2-1; d_gene: .; CDR3nt: TGTGCCATCTCGCAGACTTCTATCCGTGAGCAGTTCTTC; CDR3aa: CAISQTSIREQFF
v_gene: TRBV5-1; abundance: .; j_gene: TRBJ1-1; d_gene: TRBD1; CDR3nt: TGCGCCAGCAGAGCCGGGACAGAGAACACTGAAGCTTTCTTT; CDR3aa: CASRAGTENTEAFF
v_gene: TRBV9; abundance: .; j_gene: TRBJ2-5; d_gene: TRBD2; CDR3nt: TGTGCCAGCAGCGTAGGACTAGCATTGGAGACCCAGTACTTC; CDR3aa: CASSVGLALETQYF
v_gene: TRBV2; abundance: few; j_gene: TRBJ1-1; d_gene: .; CDR3nt: TGTGCCAGCAGGGTAGTTGGGGGACCTGAAGCTTTCTTT; CDR3aa: CASRVVGGPEAFF
v_gene: TRBV7-9; abundance: .; j_gene: TRBJ1-2; d_gene: .; CDR3nt: TGTGCCAGCAGCTTCGATCAGATTTACTATGGCTACACCTTC; CDR3aa: CASSFDQIYYGYTF
v_gene: TRBV30; abundance: few; j_gene: TRBJ1-5; d_gene: .; CDR3nt: TGTGCCTGGAGTAAGGGGACCAGCAATCAGCCCCAGCATTTT; CDR3aa: CAWSKGTSNQPQHF
v_gene: TRBV4-2; abundance: .; j_gene: TRBJ1-4; d_gene: .; CDR3nt: TGTGCCAGCAGCGGCCGGGACCGAGACCGTAATGAAAAACTGTTTTTT; CDR3aa: CASSGRDRDRNEKLFF
v_gene: TRBV6-4; abundance: .; j_gene: TRBJ1-6; d_gene: TRBD1; CDR3nt: TGTGCCAGCAGTGTTAACCGGGACAGGGAGATTTATAATTCACCCCTCCACTTT; CDR3aa: CASSVNRDREIYNSPLHF
v_gene: TRBV28; abundance: .; j_gene: TRBJ1-4; d_gene: .; CDR3nt: TGTGCCAGCAGTTTAGAGGGGTCGACTGAAAAACTGTTTTTT; CDR3aa: CASSLEGSTEKLFF
v_gene: TRBV10-2; abundance: .; j_gene: TRBJ2-1; d_gene: .; CDR3nt: TGCGCCAGCAGTGAGTCGACCGGCGCTATGGGTGAGCAGTTCTTC; CDR3aa: CASSESTGAMGEQFF
v_gene: TRBV5-4; abundance: .; j_gene: TRBJ1-2; d_gene: .; CDR3nt: TGTGCCAGCAACAAGGACAACCACTATGGCTACACCTTC; CDR3aa: CASNKDNHYGYTF
v_gene: TRBV10-1; abundance: .; j_gene: TRBJ1-2; d_gene: .; CDR3nt: TGCGCCAGCCTCAAGGGCGGTAATGGCTACACCTTC; CDR3aa: CASLKGGNGYTF
v_gene: TRBV9; abundance: few; j_gene: TRBJ2-2; d_gene: .; CDR3nt: TGTGCCAGCAGCGTAAGGGGTAGCTTGGCCGGGGAGCTGTTTTTT; CDR3aa: CASSVRGSLAGELFF
v_gene: TRBV2; abundance: .; j_gene: TRBJ1-5; d_gene: .; CDR3nt: TGTGCCAGCAGTGGGTCGGACAGTCATAGCAATCAGCCCCAGCATTTT; CDR3aa: CASSGSDSHSNQPQHF
v_gene: TRBV6-5; abundance: .; j_gene: TRBJ2-5; d_gene: .; CDR3nt: TGTGCCAGCAGTTACTCCGGCCGCCCGGGGACCCAGTACTTC; CDR3aa: CASSYSGRPGTQYF
v_gene: TRBV6-5; abundance: .; j_gene: TRBJ1-5; d_gene: .; CDR3nt: TGTGCCAGCAGTTACTCGACGCACGGTCAGCCCCAGCATTTT; CDR3aa: CASSYSTHGQPQHF
v_gene: TRBV6-2/TRBV6-3; abundance: .; j_gene: TRBJ1-4; d_gene: .; CDR3nt: TGTGCCAGCAGTTACCGGGACCGACCGCGGGCTAATGAAAAACTGTTTTTT; CDR3aa: CASSYRDRPRANEKLFF